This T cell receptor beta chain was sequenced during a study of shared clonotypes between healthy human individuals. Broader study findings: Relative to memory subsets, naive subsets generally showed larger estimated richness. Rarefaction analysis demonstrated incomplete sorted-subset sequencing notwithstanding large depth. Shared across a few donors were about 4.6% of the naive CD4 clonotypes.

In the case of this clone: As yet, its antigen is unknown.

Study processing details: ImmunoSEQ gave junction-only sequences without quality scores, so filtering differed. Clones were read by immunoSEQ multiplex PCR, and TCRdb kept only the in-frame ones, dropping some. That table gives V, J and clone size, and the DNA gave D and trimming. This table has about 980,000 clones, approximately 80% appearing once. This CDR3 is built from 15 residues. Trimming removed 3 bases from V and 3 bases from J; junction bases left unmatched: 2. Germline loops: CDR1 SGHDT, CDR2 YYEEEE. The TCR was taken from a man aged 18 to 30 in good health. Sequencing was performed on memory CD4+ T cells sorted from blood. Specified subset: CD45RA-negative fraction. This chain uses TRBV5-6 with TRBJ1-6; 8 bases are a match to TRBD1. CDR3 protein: CASSYGTGYNSPLHF. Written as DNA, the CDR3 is TGTGCCAGCAGCTATGGGACAGGCTATAATTCACCCCTCCACTTT.